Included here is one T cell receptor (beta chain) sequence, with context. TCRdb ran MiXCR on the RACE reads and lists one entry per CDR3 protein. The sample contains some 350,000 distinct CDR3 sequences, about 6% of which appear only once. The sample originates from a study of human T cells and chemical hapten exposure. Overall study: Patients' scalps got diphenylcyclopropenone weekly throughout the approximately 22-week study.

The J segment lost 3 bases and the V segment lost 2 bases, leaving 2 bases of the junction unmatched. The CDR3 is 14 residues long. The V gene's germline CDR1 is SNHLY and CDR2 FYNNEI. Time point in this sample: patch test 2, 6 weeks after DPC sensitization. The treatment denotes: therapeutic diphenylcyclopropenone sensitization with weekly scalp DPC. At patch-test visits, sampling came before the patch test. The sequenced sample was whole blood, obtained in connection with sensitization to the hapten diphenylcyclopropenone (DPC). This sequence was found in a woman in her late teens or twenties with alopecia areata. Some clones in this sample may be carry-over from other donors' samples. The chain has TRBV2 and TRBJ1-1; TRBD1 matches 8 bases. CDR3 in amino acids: CASSEPGGYTEAFF. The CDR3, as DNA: TGTGCCAGCAGTGAACCAGGGGGCTACACTGAAGCTTTCTTT.